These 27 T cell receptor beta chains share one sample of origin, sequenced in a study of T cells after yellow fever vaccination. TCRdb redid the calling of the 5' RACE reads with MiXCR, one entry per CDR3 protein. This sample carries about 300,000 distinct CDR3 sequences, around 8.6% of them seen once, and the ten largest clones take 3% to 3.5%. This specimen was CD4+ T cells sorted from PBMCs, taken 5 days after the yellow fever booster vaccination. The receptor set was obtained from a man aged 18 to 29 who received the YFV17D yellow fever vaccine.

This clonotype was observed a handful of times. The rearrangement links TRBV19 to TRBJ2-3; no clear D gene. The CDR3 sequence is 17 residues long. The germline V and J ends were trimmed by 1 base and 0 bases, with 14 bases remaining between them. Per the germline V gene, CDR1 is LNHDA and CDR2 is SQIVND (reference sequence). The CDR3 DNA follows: TGTGCCAGTAGTATAGTATTACATTCGGCTAGCACAGATACGCAGTATTTT. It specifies CASSIVLHSASTDTQYF.

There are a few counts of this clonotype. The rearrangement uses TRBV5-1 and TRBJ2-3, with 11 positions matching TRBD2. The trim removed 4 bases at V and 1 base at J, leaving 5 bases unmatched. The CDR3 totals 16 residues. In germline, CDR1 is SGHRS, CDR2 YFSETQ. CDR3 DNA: TGCGCCAGCAGCGGATCGGGACTAGCGGGCACAGATACGCAGTATTTT. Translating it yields CASSGSGLAGTDTQYF.

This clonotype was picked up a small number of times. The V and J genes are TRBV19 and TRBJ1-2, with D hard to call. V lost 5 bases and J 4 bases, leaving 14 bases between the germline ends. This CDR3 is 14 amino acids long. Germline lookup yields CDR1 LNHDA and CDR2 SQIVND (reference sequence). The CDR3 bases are TGTGCCAGTAGTCGGGCGGCAGCCAGCTATGGCTACACCTTC. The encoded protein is CASSRAAASYGYTF.

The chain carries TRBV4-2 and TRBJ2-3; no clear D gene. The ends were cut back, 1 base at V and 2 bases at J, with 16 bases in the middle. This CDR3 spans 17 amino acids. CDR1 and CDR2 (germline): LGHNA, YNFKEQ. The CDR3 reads CASSQGTAARPTDTQYF. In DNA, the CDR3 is TGTGCCAGCAGCCAAGGAACGGCAGCGCGCCCCACAGATACGCAGTATTTT.

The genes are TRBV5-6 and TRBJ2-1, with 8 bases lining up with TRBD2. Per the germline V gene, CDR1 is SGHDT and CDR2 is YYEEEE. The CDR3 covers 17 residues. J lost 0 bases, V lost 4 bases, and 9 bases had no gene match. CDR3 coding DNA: TGTGCCAGCAGCCTACGGACTAGCTCAAGCTCCTACAATGAGCAGTTCTTC. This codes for CASSLRTSSSSYNEQFF. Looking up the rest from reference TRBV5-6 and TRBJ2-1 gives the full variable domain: DAGVTQSPTHLIKTRGQQVTLRCSPKSGHDTVSWYQQALGQGPQFIFQYYEEEERQRGNFPDRFSGHQFPNYSSELNVNALLLGDSALYLCASSLRTSSSSYNEQFFGPGTRLTVL.

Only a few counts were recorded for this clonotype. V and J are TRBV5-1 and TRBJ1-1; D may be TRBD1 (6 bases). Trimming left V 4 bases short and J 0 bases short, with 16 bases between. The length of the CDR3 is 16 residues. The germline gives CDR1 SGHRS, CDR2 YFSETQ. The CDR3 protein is CASSPGGGALNTEAFF. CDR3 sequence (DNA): TGCGCCAGCAGCCCCGGAGGGGGGGCGTTGAACACTGAAGCTTTCTTT. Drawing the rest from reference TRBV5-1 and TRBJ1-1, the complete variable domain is KAGVTQTPRYLIKTRGQQVTLSCSPISGHRSVSWYQQTPGQGLQFLFEYFSETQRNKGNFPGRFSGRQFSNSRSEMNVSTLELGDSALYLCASSPGGGALNTEAFFGQGTRLTVV.

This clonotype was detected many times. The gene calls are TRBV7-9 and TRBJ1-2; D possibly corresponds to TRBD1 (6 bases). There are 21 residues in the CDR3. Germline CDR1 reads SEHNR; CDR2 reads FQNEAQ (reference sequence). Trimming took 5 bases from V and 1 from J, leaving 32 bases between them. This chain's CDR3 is CASSGKIPQGGTRQFNYGYTF. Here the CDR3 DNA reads TGTGCCAGCAGCGGAAAAATCCCTCAAGGGGGGACGCGCCAGTTTAACTATGGCTACACCTTC.

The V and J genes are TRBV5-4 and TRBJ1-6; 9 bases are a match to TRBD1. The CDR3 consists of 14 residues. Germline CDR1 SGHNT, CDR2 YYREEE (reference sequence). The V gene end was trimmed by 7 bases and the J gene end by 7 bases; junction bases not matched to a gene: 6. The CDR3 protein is CASQTGTGNSPLHF. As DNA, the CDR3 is TGTGCCAGCCAGACCGGGACAGGGAATTCACCCCTCCACTTT.

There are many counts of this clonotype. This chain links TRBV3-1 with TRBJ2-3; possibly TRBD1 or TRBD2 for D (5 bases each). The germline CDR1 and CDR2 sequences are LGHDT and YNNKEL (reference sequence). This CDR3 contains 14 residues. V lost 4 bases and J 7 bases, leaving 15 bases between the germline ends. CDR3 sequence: CASSRESGRNTQYF. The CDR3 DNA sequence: TGTGCCAGCAGCCGCGAGTCGGGGCGGAATACGCAGTATTTT.

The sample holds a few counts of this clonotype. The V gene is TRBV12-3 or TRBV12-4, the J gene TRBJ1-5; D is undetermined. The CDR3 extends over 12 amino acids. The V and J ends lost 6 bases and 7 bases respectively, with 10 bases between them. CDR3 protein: CASSPYSQPQHF. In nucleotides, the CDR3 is TGTGCCAGCAGCCCCTACTCGCAGCCCCAGCATTTT.

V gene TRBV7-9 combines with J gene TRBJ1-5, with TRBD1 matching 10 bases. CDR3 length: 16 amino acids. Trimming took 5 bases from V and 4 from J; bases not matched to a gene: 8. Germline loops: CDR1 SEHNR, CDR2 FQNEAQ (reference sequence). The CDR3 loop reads CASSRGPGQGNQPQHF. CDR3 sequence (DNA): TGTGCCAGCAGCCGGGGACCGGGACAGGGGAATCAGCCCCAGCATTTT. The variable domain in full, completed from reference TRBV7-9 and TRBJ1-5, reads DTGVSQNPRHKITKRGQNVTFRCDPISEHNRLYWYRQTLGQGPEFLTYFQNEAQLEKSRLLSDRFSAERPKGSFSTLEIQRTEQGDSAMYLCASSRGPGQGNQPQHFGDGTRLSIL.

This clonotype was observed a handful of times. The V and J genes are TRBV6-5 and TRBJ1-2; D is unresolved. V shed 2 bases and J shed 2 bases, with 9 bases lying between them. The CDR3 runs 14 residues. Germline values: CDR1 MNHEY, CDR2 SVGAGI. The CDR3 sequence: CASSYRLENYGYTF. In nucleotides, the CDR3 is TGTGCCAGCAGTTACAGGCTTGAGAACTATGGCTACACCTTC.

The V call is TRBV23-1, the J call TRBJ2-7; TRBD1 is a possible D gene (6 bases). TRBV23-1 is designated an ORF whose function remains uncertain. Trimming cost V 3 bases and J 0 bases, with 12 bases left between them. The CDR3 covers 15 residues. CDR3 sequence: CASSHRGKSSYEQYV. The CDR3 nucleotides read TGCGCCAGCAGTCACAGGGGAAAGAGCTCCTACGAGCAGTACGTC.

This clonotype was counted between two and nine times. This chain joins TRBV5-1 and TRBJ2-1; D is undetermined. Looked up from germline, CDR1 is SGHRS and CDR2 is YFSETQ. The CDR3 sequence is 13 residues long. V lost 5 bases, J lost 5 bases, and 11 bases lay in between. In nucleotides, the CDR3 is TGCGCCAGCAGATCACAGTTGAACAATGAGCAGTTCTTC. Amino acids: CASRSQLNNEQFF.

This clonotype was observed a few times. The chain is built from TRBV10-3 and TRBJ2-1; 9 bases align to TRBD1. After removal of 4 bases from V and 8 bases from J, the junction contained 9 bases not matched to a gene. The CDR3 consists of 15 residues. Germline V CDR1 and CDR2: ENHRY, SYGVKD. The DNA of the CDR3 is TGTGCCATCAGTGCACGGGACAGGGTCACCCATGAGCAGTTCTTC. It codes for CAISARDRVTHEQFF.

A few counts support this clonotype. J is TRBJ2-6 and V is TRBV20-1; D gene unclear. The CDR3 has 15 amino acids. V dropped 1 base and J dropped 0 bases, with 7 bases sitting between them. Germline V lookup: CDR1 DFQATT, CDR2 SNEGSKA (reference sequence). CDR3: CSARARSSGANVLTF. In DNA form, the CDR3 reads TGCAGTGCTAGAGCCAGAAGCTCTGGGGCCAACGTCCTGACTTTC.

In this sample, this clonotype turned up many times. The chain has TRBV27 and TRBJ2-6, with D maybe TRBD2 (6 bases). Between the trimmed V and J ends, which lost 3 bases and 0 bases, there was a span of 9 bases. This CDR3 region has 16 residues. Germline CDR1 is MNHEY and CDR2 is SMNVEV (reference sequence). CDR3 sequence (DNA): TGTGCCAGCAGTTTGGGACTGTACTCTGGGGCCAACGTCCTGACTTTC. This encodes CASSLGLYSGANVLTF.

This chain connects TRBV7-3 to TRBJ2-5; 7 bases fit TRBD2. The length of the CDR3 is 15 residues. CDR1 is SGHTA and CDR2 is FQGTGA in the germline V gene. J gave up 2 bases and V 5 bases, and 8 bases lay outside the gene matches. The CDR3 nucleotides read TGTGCCAGCAGCCCGTGGGGGGGAGGGCAAGAGACCCAGTACTTC. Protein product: CASSPWGGGQETQYF.

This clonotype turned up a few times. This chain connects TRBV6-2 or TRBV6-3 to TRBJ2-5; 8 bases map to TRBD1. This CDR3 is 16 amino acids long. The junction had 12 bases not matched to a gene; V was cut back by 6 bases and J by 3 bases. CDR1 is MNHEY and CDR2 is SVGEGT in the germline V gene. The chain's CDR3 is CASRHRGDVSEETQYF. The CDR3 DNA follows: TGTGCCAGCAGGCACAGGGGGGACGTTTCTGAAGAGACCCAGTACTTC.

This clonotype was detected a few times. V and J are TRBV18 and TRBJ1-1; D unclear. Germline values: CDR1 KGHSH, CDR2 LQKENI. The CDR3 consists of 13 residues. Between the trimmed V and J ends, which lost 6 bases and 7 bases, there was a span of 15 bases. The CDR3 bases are TGTGCCAGCTCCCCTACAGCCCGGGGTGAAGCTTTCTTT. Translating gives CASSPTARGEAFF.

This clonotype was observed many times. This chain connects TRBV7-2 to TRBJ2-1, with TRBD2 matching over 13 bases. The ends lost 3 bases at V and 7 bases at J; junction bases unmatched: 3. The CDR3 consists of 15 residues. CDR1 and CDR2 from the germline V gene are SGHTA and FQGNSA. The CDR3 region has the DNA TGTGCCAGCAGCTTGGGACTAGCGGGGTGGAATGAGCAGTTCTTC. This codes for CASSLGLAGWNEQFF. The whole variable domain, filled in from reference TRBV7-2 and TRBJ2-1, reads GAGVSQSPSNKVTEKGKDVELRCDPISGHTALYWYRQSLGQGLEFLIYFQGNSAPDKSGLPSDRFSAERTGGSVSTLTIQRTQQEDSAVYLCASSLGLAGWNEQFFGPGTRLTVL.

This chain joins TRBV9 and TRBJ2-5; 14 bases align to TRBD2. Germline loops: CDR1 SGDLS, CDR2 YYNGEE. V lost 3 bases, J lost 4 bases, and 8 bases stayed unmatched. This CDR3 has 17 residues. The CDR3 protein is CASSAGLAGGPVETQYF. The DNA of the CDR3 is TGTGCCAGCAGCGCCGGACTAGCGGGGGGACCGGTAGAGACCCAGTACTTC.

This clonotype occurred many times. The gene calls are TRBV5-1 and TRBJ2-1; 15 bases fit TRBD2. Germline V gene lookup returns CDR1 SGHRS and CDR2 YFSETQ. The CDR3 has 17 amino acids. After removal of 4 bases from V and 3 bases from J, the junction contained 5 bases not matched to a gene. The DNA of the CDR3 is TGCGCCAGCAGCCAAAGGACTAGCGGGGGGGTCTACAATGAGCAGTTCTTC. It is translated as CASSQRTSGGVYNEQFF.

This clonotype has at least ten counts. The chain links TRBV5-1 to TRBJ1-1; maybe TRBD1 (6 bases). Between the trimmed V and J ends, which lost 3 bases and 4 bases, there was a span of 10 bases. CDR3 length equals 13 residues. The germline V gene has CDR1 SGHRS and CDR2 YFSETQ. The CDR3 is CASSYDRPTEAFF. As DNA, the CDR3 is TGCGCCAGCAGCTACGACAGGCCCACTGAAGCTTTCTTT.

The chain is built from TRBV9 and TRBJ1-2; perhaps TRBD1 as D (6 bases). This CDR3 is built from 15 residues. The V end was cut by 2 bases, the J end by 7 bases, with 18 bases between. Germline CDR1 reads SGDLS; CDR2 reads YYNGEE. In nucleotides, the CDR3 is TGTGCCAGCAGCGTGAGGGGGGGCGCGGGACCTGGCTACACCTTC. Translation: CASSVRGGAGPGYTF.

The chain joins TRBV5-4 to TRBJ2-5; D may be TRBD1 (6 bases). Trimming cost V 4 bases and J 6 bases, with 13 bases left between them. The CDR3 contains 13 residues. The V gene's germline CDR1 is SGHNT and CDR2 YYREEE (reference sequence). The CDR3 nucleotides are TGTGCCAGCAGCCCGGACAGAGGGCAGACCCAGTACTTC. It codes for CASSPDRGQTQYF.

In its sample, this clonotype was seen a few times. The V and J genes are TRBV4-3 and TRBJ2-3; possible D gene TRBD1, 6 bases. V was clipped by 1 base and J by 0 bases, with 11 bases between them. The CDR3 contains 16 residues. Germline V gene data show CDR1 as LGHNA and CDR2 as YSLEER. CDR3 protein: CASSQVAGASTDTQYF. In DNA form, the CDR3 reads TGCGCCAGCAGCCAAGTCGCAGGGGCCAGCACAGATACGCAGTATTTT.